Given below is one T cell receptor (beta chain) in context. The antigen is unknown. The data derive from a study of OX40 agonist ivuxolimab in advanced cancers. Study-wide context: One hepatocellular carcinoma and a couple of cutaneous melanoma patients partially responded. General study points: The expanded peripheral T cells' antigen specificity was not determined. Those patients achieving a partial response at 0.1-3.0 mg/kg showed among the lowest clonal expansion.

Clones were read by immunoSEQ multiplex PCR, and TCRdb kept only the in-frame ones, dropping some. This table holds over 3,000 clones, less than 75% found once. If patients had autoimmune disease history or systemic immunosuppression, they were excluded. With V trimmed by 2 bases and J by 2 bases, 1 base remained unmatched. This CDR3 contains 15 residues. Germline loops: CDR1 SGHRS, CDR2 YFSETQ. This sequence was found in an adult with an advanced solid tumor such as melanoma, head and neck, liver or kidney cancer. V gene TRBV5-1 combines with J gene TRBJ2-1, with 10 nucleotides matching TRBD2. The starting material was CD4+ or CD8+ T cells sorted from blood, obtained in a trial of the OX40 agonist ivuxolimab. The CDR3 DNA reads TGCGCCAGCAGCTTTCTAGCGGGGGCCTACAATGAGCAGTTCTTC. Its translation is CASSFLAGAYNEQFF.